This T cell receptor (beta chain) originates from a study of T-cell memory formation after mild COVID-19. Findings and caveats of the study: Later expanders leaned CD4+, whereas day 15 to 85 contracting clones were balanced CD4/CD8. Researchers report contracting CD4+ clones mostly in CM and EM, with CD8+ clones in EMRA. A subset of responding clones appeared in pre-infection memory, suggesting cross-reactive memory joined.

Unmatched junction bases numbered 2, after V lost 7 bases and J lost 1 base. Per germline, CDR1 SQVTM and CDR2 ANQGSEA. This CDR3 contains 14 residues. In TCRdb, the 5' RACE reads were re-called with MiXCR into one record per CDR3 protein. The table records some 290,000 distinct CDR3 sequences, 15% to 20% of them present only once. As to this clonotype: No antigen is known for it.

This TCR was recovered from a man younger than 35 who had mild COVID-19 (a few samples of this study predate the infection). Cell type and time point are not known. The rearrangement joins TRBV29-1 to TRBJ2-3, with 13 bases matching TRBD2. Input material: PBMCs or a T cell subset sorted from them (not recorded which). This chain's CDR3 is CSAGLAGGTDTQYF. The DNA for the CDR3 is TGCAGCGCTGGACTAGCGGGGGGCACAGATACGCAGTATTTT.